Each of the 2 T cell receptor beta chains below was sequenced from the same sample in a study of T-cell memory formation after mild COVID-19. Each CDR3 protein gets one entry after TCRdb re-called the 5' RACE reads with MiXCR. The sample records 90,000 to 120,000 distinct CDR3 sequences, approximately 15% being singletons. The sample consisted of PBMCs or a T cell subset sorted from them (not recorded which). Receptors originate from a young man who had mild COVID-19 (a few samples of this study predate the infection). Cell type and time point are not known.

This clonotype was seen only a few times. This sequence joins TRBV20-1 and TRBJ2-1; D ambiguous. Germline CDR1 and CDR2: DFQATT and SNEGSKA (reference sequence). V lost 0 bases to trimming and J lost 1 base, with 7 bases between them. The length of the CDR3 is 14 residues. CDR3 in amino acids: CSARDLQSYNEQFF. The CDR3 DNA is TGCAGTGCTAGAGATCTACAGTCCTACAATGAGCAGTTCTTC.

This clonotype was counted a few times. The J gene is TRBJ2-7, the V gene TRBV28; the D is unclear. Trimming took 6 bases from V and 1 from J, leaving 7 bases between them. There are 12 residues in the CDR3. Germline CDR1 and CDR2: MDHEN and SYDVKM. CDR3 in amino acids: CASSMDSYEQYV. CDR3 nucleotides: TGTGCCAGCAGCATGGATTCCTACGAGCAGTACGTC.